Below are 22 T cell receptor beta chains sequenced from a single sample in a study of CD8 T cells in ankylosing spondylitis. Each CDR3 protein is one row after TCRdb ran MiXCR on the 5' RACE reads. This table holds 200,000 to 250,000 distinct CDR3 sequences, about 11% found once. Sample: blood, either unsorted or a sorted T cell fraction (not recorded which). These TCRs come from a male donor with ankylosing spondylitis or in good health (not recorded which).

The chain employs TRBV9 and TRBJ1-6, with D unresolved. The CDR3 has 13 residues. Trimming left V 4 bases short and J 8 bases short, with 10 bases between. CDR1 and CDR2 from the germline V gene are SGDLS and YYNGEE. Written as DNA, the CDR3 is TGTGCCAGCAGCCCAAGCCCGGATTCACCCCTCCACTTT. Its translation: CASSPSPDSPLHF. The full variable domain, its missing parts supplied by reference TRBV9 and TRBJ1-6, is DSGVTQTPKHLITATGQRVTLRCSPRSGDLSVYWYQQSLDQGLQFLIQYYNGEERAKGNILERFSAQQFPDLHSELNLSSLELGDSALYFCASSPSPDSPLHFGNGTRLTVT.

A note on this clonotype: A single base separates this from a much larger clone, so it may be a read error. V is TRBV5-1 and J is TRBJ2-7; D might be TRBD1 or TRBD2, each matching 5 bases. Germline CDR1 reads SGHRS; CDR2 reads YFSETQ. The CDR3 contains 13 residues. The CDR3 is CASSLGTRGEHYF. In nucleotides, the CDR3 is TGCGCCAGCAGCTTGGGGACACGGGGAGAGCATTACTTC.

This clonotype was counted at least ten times. V is TRBV19 and J is TRBJ1-5, with D possibly being TRBD1 (5 bases). Germline-derived CDR1 and CDR2 are LNHDA and SQIVND (reference sequence). Trimming removed 5 bases from V and 6 bases from J, with 11 bases in between. CDR3 length equals 13 residues. The CDR3 spells CASSVQGPQPQHF. In DNA form, the CDR3 reads TGTGCCAGTAGTGTTCAGGGCCCTCAGCCCCAGCATTTT.

The table lists this clonotype with many counts. The genes are TRBV9 and TRBJ2-3; tentative D call: TRBD2 (7 bases). This CDR3 comprises 15 residues. Germline V gene data show CDR1 as SGDLS and CDR2 as YYNGEE. The V end was cut by 4 bases, the J end by 6 bases, with 18 bases between. CDR3 sequence: CASSPRLGGGDTQYF. The CDR3, as DNA: TGTGCCAGCAGCCCCCGACTAGGGGGGGGGGATACGCAGTATTTT.

For this clonotype: This may come from a read error, since a much larger clone is one base off. The genes are TRBV12-3 or TRBV12-4 and TRBJ1-5; TRBD1 agrees at 7 bases. The CDR3 is 14 amino acids. The junction had 11 bases not matched to a gene; V was cut back by 11 bases and J by 4 bases. The CDR3 DNA follows: TGTGCCGGCCGCCGACAGGGTCGGAATCAGCCCCAGCATTTT. Protein: CAGRRQGRNQPQHF.

Of note for this clonotype: This may be a read error: a much more frequent sequence differs by one nucleotide. The chain has TRBV27 and TRBJ1-1, with a weak D call TRBD1 (5 bases). The V gene's germline CDR1 is MNHEY and CDR2 SMNVEV (reference sequence). The CDR3 length is 15 residues. In DNA form, the CDR3 reads TGTGCCAGCAGTCGATCCGGGACGGAAAGGACTGAAGCTTCCTTT. Its protein product is CASSRSGTERTEASF.

The gene calls are TRBV12-3 or TRBV12-4 and TRBJ1-2; 10 nucleotides align to TRBD1. The ends lost 8 bases at V and 1 base at J; junction bases unmatched: 10. This CDR3 region has 16 residues. The CDR3 loop reads CASRTTGTGVNYGYTF. In DNA form, the CDR3 reads TGTGCCAGCCGAACCACCGGGACAGGGGTTAACTATGGCTACACCTTC.

In its sample, this clonotype was seen a few times. The chain employs TRBV5-5 and TRBJ2-1, with 9 bases that match TRBD2. The junction had 9 bases not matched to a gene; V was cut back by 3 bases and J by 8 bases. The CDR3 is 15 residues long. Per the germline V gene, CDR1 is SGHKS and CDR2 is YYEKEE (reference sequence). The CDR3 spells CASSSDGGGAYEQFF. CDR3 DNA sequence: TGTGCCAGCAGCTCGGACGGCGGGGGGGCTTATGAGCAGTTCTTC.

This clonotype has at least ten counts. The chain has TRBV5-1 and TRBJ1-1; D uncertain. Germline CDR1 reads SGHRS; CDR2 reads YFSETQ. The CDR3 consists of 14 residues. Deletions cut 1 base from V and 1 base from J, with 8 bases between. CDR3 nucleotides: TGCGCCAGCAGCTTGTCCACGGGGAACACTGAAGCTTTCTTT. It codes for CASSLSTGNTEAFF.

This clonotype appeared a few times. The genes are TRBV6-5 and TRBJ2-5; TRBD2 might be the D (5 bases). This CDR3 has 16 amino acids. The V gene lost 0 bases and the J gene lost 2 bases, with 13 bases spanning the gap. Germline-derived CDR1 and CDR2 are MNHEY and SVGAGI. CDR3 coding DNA: TGTGCCAGCAGTTACTCGTGGACGGGGAGACAAGAGACCCAGTACTTC. The encoded protein is CASSYSWTGRQETQYF.

Many counts were recorded for this clonotype. The chain has TRBV5-1 and TRBJ2-1; 9 bases align to TRBD2. Trimming at V came to 0 bases and at J to 5 bases, leaving 3 bases not matched to a gene. The length of the CDR3 is 15 residues. The germline V gene encodes CDR1 SGHRS and CDR2 YFSETQ. The CDR3 region is CASSLALAGNNEQFF. The CDR3 region has the DNA TGCGCCAGCAGCTTGGCCCTAGCGGGGAACAATGAGCAGTTCTTC.

This clonotype has ten or more counts. This chain uses TRBV5-1 with TRBJ2-5, with D hard to call. The germline V and J ends were trimmed by 1 base and 5 bases, with 9 bases remaining between them. Germline V lookup: CDR1 SGHRS, CDR2 YFSETQ. The CDR3 runs 13 residues. The CDR3 DNA sequence: TGCGCCAGCAGCTTGACAACCGGGGAGACCCAGTACTTC. Translating it yields CASSLTTGETQYF.

This clonotype was detected many times. J is TRBJ2-7 and V is TRBV20-1, with no clear D. The ends were cut back, 0 bases at V and 5 bases at J, with 8 bases in the middle. Germline lookup yields CDR1 DFQATT and CDR2 SNEGSKA (reference sequence). CDR3 size: 12 residues. This CDR3 reads CSARDWADEQYF. The CDR3 DNA sequence: TGCAGTGCTAGAGACTGGGCAGACGAGCAGTACTTC.

The sample holds many counts of this clonotype. The rearrangement uses TRBV12-3 or TRBV12-4 and TRBJ1-6; TRBD1 matches at 10 bases. J gave up 9 bases and V 6 bases, and 11 bases lay outside the gene matches. This CDR3 is built from 16 residues. CDR3 coding DNA: TGTGCCAGCAGCAATCCGGGACAGGGGATAGGTTCACCCCTCCACTTT. Residues: CASSNPGQGIGSPLHF.

The chain combines TRBV25-1 with TRBJ2-7, with D perhaps matching TRBD2 (6 bases). CDR3 length: 14 amino acids. Trimming left V 5 bases short and J 3 bases short, with 14 bases between. Germline lookup yields CDR1 MGHDK and CDR2 SYGVNS. CDR3 amino acids: CASSYGGDHYEQYF. DNA of the CDR3: TGTGCCAGCAGTTATGGAGGGGATCACTACGAGCAGTACTTC.

The rearrangement links TRBV15 to TRBJ2-1; 9 bases match TRBD1. This CDR3 spans 13 amino acids. Germline CDR1 is LNHNV and CDR2 is YYDKDF (reference sequence). V lost 5 bases and J lost 6; bases outside the gene matches: 2. The CDR3 bases are TGTGCCACCAGCGGGACAGGGCGCAATGAGCAGTTCTTC. It is translated as CATSGTGRNEQFF.

At least ten counts were recorded for this clonotype. The J gene is TRBJ2-7, the V gene TRBV20-1, with 12 nucleotides matching TRBD2. Losses at the gene ends were 6 bases for V and 6 bases for J; bases not matched to a gene: 12. Germline V gene data show CDR1 as DFQATT and CDR2 as SNEGSKA (reference sequence). The CDR3 consists of 15 residues. CDR3 bases: TGCAGTGCAACGAGCCCGACTAGCGGGGGTTCCGAGCAGTACTTC. Protein sequence: CSATSPTSGGSEQYF.

This clonotype was detected many times. The V gene is TRBV29-1, the J gene TRBJ1-2; no firm D call. The V and J ends lost 3 bases and 8 bases respectively, with 7 bases between them. The CDR3 is 10 amino acids. Germline lookup yields CDR1 SQVTM and CDR2 ANQGSEA. This CDR3 is CSVETPGYTF. DNA of the CDR3: TGCAGCGTTGAGACGCCCGGCTACACCTTC.

This clonotype was observed many times. The chain employs TRBV5-5 and TRBJ1-5, with D unresolved. The CDR3 length is 16 residues. Trimming stripped 0 bases from V and 3 bases from J, with 13 bases between. Germline CDR1 is SGHKS and CDR2 is YYEKEE (reference sequence). Here the CDR3 DNA reads TGTGCCAGCAGCTTGGAGTCGCGCAGGCTCAATCAGCCCCAGCATTTT. Protein: CASSLESRRLNQPQHF.

Ten or more counts support this clonotype. The chain employs TRBV3-1 and TRBJ2-1; D is unresolved. CDR3 length: 15 residues. The germline V gene encodes CDR1 LGHDT and CDR2 YNNKEL (reference sequence). V was cut by 3 bases and J by 0 bases, with 9 bases left in between. CDR3 sequence: CASSHLTHSYNEQFF. In DNA, the CDR3 is TGTGCCAGCAGCCATCTAACACACTCCTACAATGAGCAGTTCTTC.

This clonotype has ten or more counts. Germline is not matched at one junction end, which may reflect a read error. The chain links TRBV7-7 to TRBJ1-1, with D tentatively TRBD1 (5 bases). The CDR3 has 14 amino acids. The germline V gene has CDR1 SSHAT and CDR2 FNYEAQ (reference sequence). CDR3: CASSPLGASTEAFF. The CDR3 DNA is TGTGCTAGCAGCCCCTTAGGGGCGAGCACTGAAGCTTTCTTT. The variable domain in full, with the rest retrieved from reference TRBV7-7 and TRBJ1-1, is GAGVSQSPRYKVTKRGQDVTLRCDPISSHATLYWYQQALGQGPEFLTYFNYEAQPDKSGLPSDRFSAERPEGSISTLTIQRTEQRDSAMYRCASSPLGASTEAFFGQGTRLTVV.

This clonotype was seen at least ten times. The chain recombines TRBV5-1 with TRBJ2-7, with 7 bases lining up with TRBD1. J gave up 5 bases and V 4 bases, and 6 bases lay outside the gene matches. Germline V lookup: CDR1 SGHRS, CDR2 YFSETQ. The CDR3 consists of 13 residues. The CDR3 DNA is TGCGCCAGCAGCCCGCGACAGGGTGACGAGCAGTACTTC. This sequence encodes CASSPRQGDEQYF.